Presented here are 15 T cell receptor beta chains from one specimen sequenced in a study of blood T cell repertoires in COVID-19. Clones were sequenced by immunoSEQ multiplex PCR, and TCRdb holds only the in-frame ones, with some missing. The table has 150,000 to 160,000 clones, about 83% seen once. Sequencing was carried out using peripheral blood. These receptor sequences come from a woman aged 55-70 years with COVID-19, enrolled during active disease.

The chain joins TRBV9 to TRBJ2-3, with 8 bases that match TRBD2. After removal of 0 bases from V and 3 bases from J, the junction contained 3 bases not matched to a gene. The CDR3 has 15 residues. Germline loops: CDR1 SGDLS, CDR2 YYNGEE. For the CDR3, the DNA is TGTGCCAGCAGCGTAGTATTAGCGGGGACAGATACGCAGTATTTT. Amino acids: CASSVVLAGTDTQYF.

The chain has TRBV24-1 and TRBJ2-3, with TRBD1 identical over 9 bases. Germline V gives CDR1 KGHDR, CDR2 SFDVKD. The CDR3 consists of 14 residues. V was clipped by 3 bases and J by 6 bases; unmatched bases: 3. This chain's CDR3 is CATSDTGGADTQYF. As DNA, the CDR3 is TGTGCCACCAGTGATACAGGGGGCGCGGATACGCAGTATTTT.

The V and J genes are TRBV2 and TRBJ1-2, with TRBD1 identical over 7 bases. The CDR3 is made up of 13 amino acids. The germline V gene has CDR1 SNHLY and CDR2 FYNNEI. The V gene end was trimmed by 6 bases and the J gene end by 3 bases; junction bases not matched to a gene: 4. CDR3 amino acids: CASSHDRDYGYTF. Written as DNA, the CDR3 is TGTGCCAGCAGCCACGACAGGGACTATGGCTACACCTTC.

The V call is TRBV9, the J call TRBJ1-2, with 8 nucleotides matching TRBD1. From germline, CDR1 is SGDLS and CDR2 YYNGEE. The CDR3 loop spans 15 amino acids. J was trimmed by 0 bases and V by 3 bases; bases with no gene match: 4. The CDR3 is CASSDDRGANYGYTF. CDR3 nucleotides: TGTGCCAGCAGCGACGACAGGGGAGCTAACTATGGCTACACCTTC.

V usage is TRBV7-3 and J usage is TRBJ1-1; perhaps TRBD1 as D (6 bases). V lost 5 bases, J lost 10 bases, and 20 bases lay in between. The CDR3 consists of 14 residues. Germline values: CDR1 SGHTA, CDR2 FQGTGA. The CDR3 is CASSTDRVKEVAFF. DNA for the CDR3: TGTGCCAGCAGCACGGACAGAGTCAAAGAGGTAGCTTTCTTT.

This chain links TRBV7-8 with TRBJ2-7; 11 bases are a match to TRBD1. This CDR3 spans 15 amino acids. The V gene's germline CDR1 is SGHVS and CDR2 FQNEAQ. Trimming removed 3 bases from V and 3 bases from J; junction bases left unmatched: 4. The CDR3, as DNA: TGTGCCAGCAGCTTTACCGGGACAGGGGGCTACGAGCAGTACTTC. This codes for CASSFTGTGGYEQYF.

This sequence joins TRBV19 and TRBJ1-2; 7 bases match TRBD1. Germline V gives CDR1 LNHDA, CDR2 SQIVND (reference sequence). The CDR3 covers 12 residues. J lost 5 bases, V lost 3 bases, and 0 bases had no gene match. Here the CDR3 DNA reads TGTGCCAGTAGTATGGGACAGTATGGCTACACCTTC. This encodes CASSMGQYGYTF. The full variable domain, in which reference TRBV19 and TRBJ1-2 provide the parts outside the CDR3, is DGGITQSPKYLFRKEGQNVTLSCEQNLNHDAMYWYRQDPGQGLRLIYYSQIVNDFQKGDIAEGYSVSREKKESFPLTVTSAQKNPTAFYLCASSMGQYGYTFGSGTRLTVV.

The chain has TRBV29-1 and TRBJ1-1, with 7 bases aligning to TRBD1. V shed 7 bases and J 5 bases; nucleotides not matched to a gene: 13. The CDR3 spans 14 residues. Looked up from germline, CDR1 is SQVTM and CDR2 is ANQGSEA. The CDR3 sequence is CSAEGDRDFTEAFF. The CDR3 DNA is TGCAGCGCTGAGGGAGACAGGGACTTTACTGAAGCTTTCTTT.

The chain combines TRBV29-1 with TRBJ2-1; the D gene is possibly TRBD2 (5 bases). Germline V gene data show CDR1 as SQVTM and CDR2 as ANQGSEA. The V and J ends lost 4 bases and 5 bases respectively, with 9 bases between them. The CDR3 loop spans 12 amino acids. This CDR3 reads CSVAPSNNEQFF. The CDR3 DNA reads as TGCAGCGTTGCGCCTAGCAACAATGAGCAGTTCTTC.

A few counts support this clone. The CDR3 sequence is CASSPGTGPRANTGELFF. For the CDR3, the DNA is TGTGCCAGCAGTCCCGGGACAGGCCCACGAGCGAACACCGGGGAGCTGTTTTTT. V is TRBV5-5 and J is TRBJ2-2; 8 nucleotides agree with TRBD1. CDR3 length: 18 residues. The V and J ends lost 5 bases and 0 bases, in that order; junction bases with no gene match: 12. Germline V gives CDR1 SGHKS, CDR2 YYEKEE (reference sequence).

The chain has TRBV5-1 and TRBJ1-6; 7 bases map to TRBD1. Germline lookup yields CDR1 SGHRS and CDR2 YFSETQ. The J segment lost 6 bases and the V segment lost 0 bases, leaving 12 bases of the junction unmatched. The CDR3 consists of 18 residues. The CDR3 nucleotides read TGCGCCAGCAGCTTGGCCCCTTCGACAGGGCCCCTTAATTCACCCCTCCACTTT. Its translation: CASSLAPSTGPLNSPLHF.

This clone was counted a single time. This chain connects TRBV5-6 to TRBJ1-4; D not certain. This CDR3 spans 14 amino acids. V was shortened by 2 bases and J by 7 bases, with 12 bases between the two germline ends. Germline V CDR1 and CDR2: SGHDT, YYEEEE. The chain's CDR3 is CASSFYGASEKLFF. CDR3 sequence (DNA): TGTGCCAGCAGCTTTTACGGAGCGAGTGAAAAACTGTTTTTT.

This chain uses TRBV25-1 with TRBJ1-2, with 7 nucleotides matching TRBD1. The CDR3 spans 12 residues. The J segment lost 7 bases and the V segment lost 10 bases, leaving 9 bases of the junction unmatched. The germline CDR1 and CDR2 sequences are MGHDK and SYGVNS. This CDR3 is CATQGQLLGYTF. In DNA, the CDR3 is TGTGCCACCCAGGGACAGCTGCTTGGCTACACCTTC.

The gene calls are TRBV5-1 and TRBJ2-5; possibly TRBD1 for D (5 bases). Between the trimmed V and J ends, which lost 2 bases and 2 bases, there was a span of 10 bases. The CDR3 loop spans 14 amino acids. In germline, CDR1 is SGHRS, CDR2 YFSETQ. The CDR3 DNA reads as TGCGCCAGCAGCTTCATGACAGCACAAGAGACCCAGTACTTC. Its translation is CASSFMTAQETQYF.

The chain uses TRBV5-1 and TRBJ1-1, with 7 bases identical to TRBD1. CDR1 is SGHRS, CDR2 YFSETQ, per germline. The ends lost 0 bases at V and 8 bases at J; junction bases unmatched: 4. CDR3 length: 13 amino acids. In DNA, the CDR3 is TGCGCCAGCAGCTTGGGTTCGACAGGGGAAGCTTTCTTT. This sequence encodes CASSLGSTGEAFF.